The 14 T cell receptor beta chains below all came from one sample that was sequenced in a study of blood T cell repertoires in COVID-19. The data were produced by immunoSEQ multiplex PCR, yet TCRdb's version contains in-frame clones alone and is incomplete. Of about 64,000 clones in the sample, 84% were seen once. The sequenced sample was peripheral blood. These receptors were obtained from a woman aged 55-75 years with acute or convalescent COVID-19.

The chain uses TRBV27 and TRBJ1-3; D may be TRBD1 (5 bases). The V gene lost 6 bases and the J gene lost 2 bases, with 14 bases spanning the gap. This CDR3 is 15 amino acids long. CDR1 MNHEY and CDR2 SMNVEV come from the germline V gene (reference sequence). The CDR3 DNA reads as TGTGCCAGCAGGCAATTGGAGGGACCTGGAAACACCATATATTTT. It codes for CASRQLEGPGNTIYF.

V gene TRBV19 combines with J gene TRBJ1-1; 7 bases agree with TRBD1. CDR1 is LNHDA, CDR2 SQIVND, per germline (reference sequence). This CDR3 comprises 16 residues. J lost 1 base, V lost 1 base, and 6 bases had no gene match. The CDR3 here is CASSIGTGPRNTEAFF. Here the CDR3 DNA reads TGTGCCAGTAGTATAGGGACAGGACCCCGGAACACTGAAGCTTTCTTT.

A few counts support this clone. The chain carries TRBV3-1 (or the pseudogene TRBV3-2) and TRBJ2-1; D is possibly TRBD2 (6 bases). Germline CDR1 is LGHDT and CDR2 is YNNKEL (reference sequence). The CDR3 is made up of 15 amino acids. Trimming stripped 4 bases from V and 2 bases from J, with 12 bases between. CDR3 amino acids: CASSLSAGTYNEQFF. The DNA for the CDR3 is TGTGCCAGCAGCCTAAGTGCGGGAACCTACAATGAGCAGTTCTTC.

The chain recombines TRBV19 with TRBJ1-5; weak D call: TRBD1 (5 bases). This CDR3 spans 15 amino acids. Trimming left V 7 bases short and J 8 bases short, with 21 bases between. The germline CDR1 and CDR2 sequences are LNHDA and SQIVND (reference sequence). CDR3 in DNA: TGTGCCAGTAAGACGCGGGGCGCCTCGGGGGAGCCCCAGCATTTT. Protein product: CASKTRGASGEPQHF. The full variable domain, completed using reference TRBV19 and TRBJ1-5, is DGGITQSPKYLFRKEGQNVTLSCEQNLNHDAMYWYRQDPGQGLRLIYYSQIVNDFQKGDIAEGYSVSREKKESFPLTVTSAQKNPTAFYLCASKTRGASGEPQHFGDGTRLSIL.

This clone showed up just a few times. V usage is TRBV5-1 and J usage is TRBJ2-3; a weak D match, TRBD1 (7 bases). V lost 4 bases and J 2 bases, leaving 23 bases between the germline ends. The CDR3 loop spans 18 amino acids. CDR1 is SGHRS and CDR2 is YFSETQ in the germline V gene. The CDR3 DNA reads TGCGCCAGCAGCCCGAGGACAGGACGGGGGCCCTCCACAGATACGCAGTATTTT. Translation: CASSPRTGRGPSTDTQYF.

This clone has only one observation. The chain has TRBV5-6 and TRBJ1-2; D remains unclear. V lost 1 base and J lost 4, with 17 bases in between. This CDR3 spans 16 amino acids. Germline CDR1 reads SGHDT; CDR2 reads YYEEEE. For the CDR3, the DNA is TGTGCCAGCAGCTTGATGAATCGGGAGTTAGGCTATGGCTACACCTTC. Translation gives CASSLMNRELGYGYTF.

The chain employs TRBV5-1 and TRBJ2-1; 8 nucleotides match TRBD1. The germline CDR1 and CDR2 sequences are SGHRS and YFSETQ. The trim removed 4 bases at V and 7 bases at J, leaving 7 bases unmatched. This CDR3 is 14 amino acids long. CDR3 sequence (DNA): TGCGCCAGCAGCCCCGGGACAGGTATGAATGAGCAGTTCTTC. It is translated as CASSPGTGMNEQFF.

In this sample, this clone turned up once. V and J are TRBV3-1 (or the pseudogene TRBV3-2) and TRBJ2-3; 13 bases align to TRBD2. This CDR3 contains 16 residues. CDR1 LGHDT and CDR2 YNNKEL come from the germline V gene (reference sequence). Trimming at V came to 4 bases and at J to 4 bases, leaving 5 bases not matched to a gene. The CDR3 region is CASSLGTSGASDTQYF. For the CDR3, the DNA is TGTGCCAGCAGCCTGGGGACTAGCGGGGCTTCAGATACGCAGTATTTT.

This clone was detected only a few times. The V and J genes are TRBV19 and TRBJ1-5; no definite D call. Germline V gene lookup returns CDR1 LNHDA and CDR2 SQIVND (reference sequence). There are 15 residues in the CDR3. V lost 6 bases to trimming and J lost 1 base, with 13 bases between them. CDR3 residues: CASRAAEWSNQPQHF. CDR3 in DNA: TGTGCCAGTAGGGCTGCGGAGTGGAGCAATCAGCCCCAGCATTTT.

As DNA, the CDR3 is TGTGCCAGCAGCTCGGGGGGGACTAGCTCCTACAATGAGCAGTTCTTC. As protein: CASSSGGTSSYNEQFF. The chain combines TRBV11-2 with TRBJ2-1; 8 bases fit TRBD2. Germline V gene lookup returns CDR1 SGHAT and CDR2 FQNNGV. The CDR3 totals 16 residues. J was trimmed by 0 bases and V by 4 bases; bases with no gene match: 5.

In its sample, this clone was seen a few times. The rearrangement joins TRBV11-2 to TRBJ1-2, with 8 positions matching TRBD1. V was pared by 6 bases and J by 6 bases, with 3 bases of the junction left unmatched. CDR3 length equals 12 residues. Germline V gives CDR1 SGHAT, CDR2 FQNNGV. The CDR3 spells CASRGTGNGYTF. In DNA form, the CDR3 reads TGTGCCAGCAGGGGGACAGGCAATGGCTACACCTTC.

The chain recombines TRBV9 with TRBJ1-5; D not certain. Germline V gene sequence: CDR1 SGDLS, CDR2 YYNGEE. The V and J ends lost 0 bases and 6 bases respectively, with 10 bases between them. This CDR3 is built from 14 residues. In DNA form, the CDR3 reads TGTGCCAGCAGCGTAGAAGGTCGGGGTCAGCCCCAGCATTTT. As protein: CASSVEGRGQPQHF.

V usage is TRBV30 and J usage is TRBJ2-1; D is uncertain. V lost 0 bases and J lost 4, with 7 bases in between. CDR1 is GTSNPN, CDR2 SVGIG, per germline (reference sequence). The CDR3 sequence is 13 residues long. The CDR3 DNA sequence: TGTGCCTGGAGTGTAAGGCGGTACAATGAGCAGTTCTTC. Amino acid sequence: CAWSVRRYNEQFF. Combining the CDR3 with reference TRBV30 and TRBJ2-1 gives the whole variable domain SQTIHQWPATLVQPVGSPLSLECTVEGTSNPNLYWYRQAAGRGLQLLFYSVGIGQISSEVPQNLSASRPQDRQFILSSKKLLLSDSGFYLCAWSVRRYNEQFFGPGTRLTVL.

This clone was picked up one time. This chain links TRBV5-4 with TRBJ1-2; D gene unclear. Trimming shortened V by 4 bases and J by 1 base, and 8 bases separated the two germline ends. This CDR3 comprises 13 residues. Germline CDR1 SGHNT, CDR2 YYREEE (reference sequence). For the CDR3, the DNA is TGTGCCAGCAGCGCTCGAGTTAACTATGGCTACACCTTC. Translation gives CASSARVNYGYTF.